This TCR beta chain was observed in a study of Ad26.COV2.S vaccination and SARS-CoV-2 variants. Concerning this clone itself: Other DNA sequences in this sample translate to the same CDR3.

Profiling relied on immunoSEQ multiplex PCR, and the TCRdb table lists in-frame clones only, not all of them. The sample holds hundreds of thousands of clones, roughly 91% seen once. Regarding treatment: some 20 received Ad26.COV2.S at low or high dose, single or two shots; 5 received placebo; per-sample allocation not given. Sampling took place 63 days after the first vaccine or placebo injection. The CDR3 is 11 residues long. CDR1 is MNHEY and CDR2 is SVGAGI in the germline V gene. V lost 6 bases and J lost 2, with 3 bases in between. This material consisted of peripheral blood, taken in a trial of Ad26.COV2.S vaccine versus placebo. The rearrangement joins TRBV6-5 to TRBJ2-3; unclear D gene. The sequence was collected from a person between 18 and 65 years old who received the Ad26.COV2.S COVID-19 vaccine or a placebo. The CDR3 DNA reads TGTGCCAGCAGATACACAGATACGCAGTATTTT. Residues: CASRYTDTQYF.